Listed here are 27 T cell receptor beta chains from one sample, sequenced in a study of T cells in Graves' hyperthyroidism and ophthalmopathy. RNA transcripts provided the source from which TCR beta CDR3 regions were amplified. HTBI primers were the set used in a first-round RT-PCR of the TCR CDR3. MiXCR was run by TCRdb on the multiplex PCR reads, yielding one entry per CDR3 protein. The data contain about 640,000 distinct CDR3 sequences, less than 45% of them singletons. The specimen sequenced was peripheral blood or thyroid tissue (not recorded which). The receptor set was obtained from an adult man with Graves' disease, either hyperthyroidism or ophthalmopathy (not recorded which).

This clonotype was counted a single time. Compared with germline, one end of the junction differs, possibly owing to a read error. The gene calls are TRBV2 and TRBJ2-7, with 16 bases fitting TRBD2. This CDR3 spans 17 amino acids. Germline V gives CDR1 SNHLY, CDR2 FYNNEI. The CDR3: CATSDPGTSGRGYEQYF. The DNA for the CDR3 is TGTGCCACCAGTGATCCCGGGACTAGCGGGAGGGGCTACGAGCAGTACTTC.

With respect to this clonotype: This sequence may be a read error, since a much larger clone differs from it by one base. Lacking the conserved final phenylalanine or tryptophan, this CDR3 likely reflects a read error. The chain couples TRBV25-1 to TRBJ1-5; D possibly corresponds to TRBD1 (5 bases). This CDR3 region has 16 residues. CDR1 and CDR2 (germline): MGHDK, SYGVNS. CDR3 in DNA: TGCGCCAGCAGCTTGGGATCGGGGGGTAGCAATCAGCCCCAGCATTTA. Translation gives CASSLGSGGSNQPQHL.

The chain employs TRBV7-9 and TRBJ2-2; D perhaps matches TRBD1 (6 bases). Germline V gives CDR1 SEHNR, CDR2 FQNEAQ (reference sequence). CDR3 size: 16 residues. Deletions cut 2 bases from V and 7 bases from J, with 17 bases between. The CDR3: CASSLLAVRGSGELFF. The CDR3 coding sequence is TGTGCCAGCAGCTTACTCGCGGTCAGGGGCAGCGGGGAGCTGTTTTTT.

This clonotype was observed a few times. The rearrangement joins TRBV7-2 to TRBJ2-7, with TRBD2 matching 7 bases. V dropped 3 bases and J dropped 3; count of bases not matched to a gene: 8. The CDR3 is made up of 15 amino acids. Germline CDR1 reads SGHTA; CDR2 reads FQGNSA. CDR3 protein: CASSLAGSGGYEQYF. CDR3 sequence (DNA): TGTGCCAGCAGCTTGGCGGGTTCGGGGGGCTACGAGCAGTACTTC.

This chain joins TRBV19 and TRBJ2-3, with 10 bases fitting TRBD2. This CDR3 comprises 14 residues. Losses at the gene ends were 5 bases for V and 4 bases for J; bases not matched to a gene: 3. Germline CDR1 reads LNHDA; CDR2 reads SQIVND (reference sequence). DNA of the CDR3: TGTGCCAGTAGTGTAGGACTAGCGGCAGATACGCAGTATTTT. The encoded protein is CASSVGLAADTQYF.

For this clonotype: A read error may be the cause here, since a much bigger clone is one base away. This chain joins TRBV2 and TRBJ1-6, with D possibly matching TRBD1 (6 bases). Deletions cut 4 bases from V and 10 bases from J, with 14 bases between. The length of the CDR3 is 14 residues. Looked up from germline, CDR1 is SNHLY and CDR2 is FYNNEI. CDR3 nucleotide sequence: TGTGCCAGCAGTGCGCAGGGAGGGGGATCACCCCTCCACTTT. Protein product: CASSAQGGGSPLHF.

The CDR3 reads CSASSPLAENTEAFF. Here the CDR3 DNA reads TGCAGTGCCAGCTCACCACTTGCAGAGAACACTGAAGCTTTCTTT. V usage is TRBV20-1 and J usage is TRBJ1-1; D is ambiguous. V was pared by 6 bases and J by 1 base, with 18 bases between. Germline CDR1 DFQATT, CDR2 SNEGSKA (reference sequence). CDR3 length equals 15 residues.

This chain's CDR3 is CASSSGTGYDNQPQHF. In nucleotides, the CDR3 is TGTGCCAGCAGCTCCGGGACAGGGTATGACAATCAGCCCCAGCATTTT. V usage is TRBV7-9 and J usage is TRBJ1-5, with 9 bases lining up with TRBD1. The CDR3 has 16 residues. Looked up from germline, CDR1 is SEHNR and CDR2 is FQNEAQ (reference sequence). J lost 3 bases, V lost 4 bases, and 7 bases had no gene match. Combining the CDR3 with reference TRBV7-9 and TRBJ1-5 gives the whole variable domain DTGVSQNPRHKITKRGQNVTFRCDPISEHNRLYWYRQTLGQGPEFLTYFQNEAQLEKSRLLSDRFSAERPKGSFSTLEIQRTEQGDSAMYLCASSSGTGYDNQPQHFGDGTRLSIL.

As concerns this clonotype: Germline is not matched at one junction end, which may reflect a read error. The chain carries TRBV29-1 and TRBJ2-7; 11 bases line up with TRBD2. The CDR3 extends over 14 amino acids. The germline CDR1 and CDR2 sequences are SQVTM and ANQGSEA. The CDR3, as DNA: TGCAGCGCTCGACTAGCGGGGCTTCCCTACGAGCGGTACTTC. Translating gives CSARLAGLPYERYF.

The chain carries TRBV29-1 and TRBJ1-6; 9 bases match TRBD1. This CDR3 region has 13 residues. CDR1 SQVTM and CDR2 ANQGSEA come from the germline V gene. CDR3 sequence reads: CSPPGTGNSPLHF. Here the CDR3 DNA reads TGCAGTCCGCCCGGGACAGGGAATTCACCCCTCCACTTT.

This clonotype was detected ten times or more. V and J are TRBV20-1 and TRBJ1-4; 8 nucleotides line up with TRBD1. CDR3 length equals 13 residues. Per germline, CDR1 DFQATT and CDR2 SNEGSKA (reference sequence). V dropped 4 bases and J dropped 8; count of bases not matched to a gene: 6. In DNA form, the CDR3 reads TGCAGTGCTACCTCGGGGACAGGCGAAAAACTGTTTTTT. Protein: CSATSGTGEKLFF.

This chain joins TRBV7-7 and TRBJ1-1; 9 bases match TRBD1. This CDR3 contains 18 residues. Germline V gene sequence: CDR1 SSHAT, CDR2 FNYEAQ (reference sequence). V was clipped by 2 bases and J by 0 bases; unmatched bases: 10. The CDR3 sequence is CASSLWGTGWTMNTEAFF. DNA for the CDR3: TGTGCCAGCAGCTTATGGGGGACAGGGTGGACGATGAACACTGAAGCTTTCTTT.

With respect to this clonotype: One end of the junction does not line up with germline, which may come from a read error. The chain employs TRBV20-1 and TRBJ2-7, with D hard to call. The CDR3 consists of 12 residues. Germline V gene sequence: CDR1 DFQATT, CDR2 SNEGSKA (reference sequence). Here the CDR3 reads CSAKGTPYEQNF. The DNA for the CDR3 is TGCAGTGCTAAAGGTACCCCCTACGAGCAGAACTTC.

V gene TRBV7-2 combines with J gene TRBJ1-2; TRBD1 matches 10 bases. V lost 8 bases and J lost 7; bases outside the gene matches: 7. The germline gives CDR1 SGHTA, CDR2 FQGNSA. The CDR3 sequence is 13 residues long. The CDR3 nucleotides read TGTGCCAGCGGGCCCGGGACAGGGGTTGGCTACACCTTC. It codes for CASGPGTGVGYTF.

This clonotype showed up many times. V is TRBV5-1 and J is TRBJ1-6; D may be TRBD1 (6 bases). This CDR3 comprises 12 residues. Trimming shortened V by 5 bases and J by 9 bases, and 9 bases separated the two germline ends. Germline CDR1 SGHRS, CDR2 YFSETQ. The CDR3 reads CASRTGSSPLHF. The CDR3 nucleotides are TGCGCCAGCAGAACAGGGAGTTCACCCCTCCACTTT.

This clonotype occurred a few times. The V gene is TRBV20-1, the J gene TRBJ1-1; D perhaps matches TRBD1 (5 bases). Germline values: CDR1 DFQATT, CDR2 SNEGSKA (reference sequence). Trimming removed 3 bases from V and 6 bases from J, with 20 bases in between. CDR3 length equals 15 residues. CDR3 in DNA: TGCAGTGCTAGCAGGTCTGGCCAACCACAGGCTGAAGCTTTCTTT. It yields the protein CSASRSGQPQAEAFF.

The chain couples TRBV29-1 to TRBJ1-1; D is uncertain. This CDR3 has 10 amino acids. The V end was cut by 8 bases, the J end by 1 base, with 5 bases between. The germline CDR1 and CDR2 sequences are SQVTM and ANQGSEA. The CDR3 is CSTGNTEAFF. CDR3 nucleotide sequence: TGCAGCACCGGGAACACTGAAGCTTTCTTT.

The chain combines TRBV7-9 with TRBJ1-3; D uncertain. This CDR3 region has 14 residues. Germline V lookup: CDR1 SEHNR, CDR2 FQNEAQ (reference sequence). Trimming removed 5 bases at V and 9 bases at J, with 17 bases between. This CDR3 is CASSPVGTGFTIYF. DNA of the CDR3: TGTGCCAGCAGCCCAGTGGGTACTGGCTTCACCATATATTTT.

This sequence joins TRBV15 and TRBJ2-5; TRBD1 agrees at 10 bases. After removal of 8 bases from V and 3 bases from J, the junction contained 0 bases not matched to a gene. CDR1 and CDR2 (germline): LNHNV, YYDKDF (reference sequence). CDR3 length: 12 amino acids. DNA for the CDR3: TGTGCCACCGGGACAGGGGAAGAGACCCAGTACTTC. It yields the protein CATGTGEETQYF.

This chain connects TRBV9 to TRBJ1-4; no definite D call. V lost 2 bases, J lost 8 bases, and 13 bases lay in between. The CDR3 consists of 14 residues. Per the germline V gene, CDR1 is SGDLS and CDR2 is YYNGEE. Written as DNA, the CDR3 is TGTGCCAGCAGCGTGGGGTTGACGAACGAAAAACTGTTTTTT. Translated, it gives CASSVGLTNEKLFF.

This clonotype came up a few times. No conserved phenylalanine or tryptophan ends this CDR3, so it is likely a read error. The limits of the CDR3 on the DNA are not certain, so only TCRdb's listed CDR3 is given. V gene TRBV2 combines with J gene TRBJ1-5. The CDR3 spans 8 residues, counting both ends. Germline V gene sequence: CDR1 SNHLY, CDR2 FYNNEI. CDR3 loop: CASSPGPG.

The chain has TRBV20-1 and TRBJ1-2; tentatively, D is TRBD1 (5 bases). In germline, CDR1 is DFQATT, CDR2 SNEGSKA (reference sequence). Trimming pared 6 bases from V and 3 bases from J, leaving 14 bases between. The CDR3 extends over 13 amino acids. The CDR3 DNA is TGCAGTGCGAACCCCGGGACGGACTATGGCTACACCTTC. Its protein product is CSANPGTDYGYTF.

This clonotype showed up many times. CDR3 sequence reads: CASSDPGLAGGETQYF. CDR3 DNA: TGTGCCAGCAGTGATCCGGGACTAGCGGGAGGGGAGACCCAGTACTTC. The chain joins TRBV2 to TRBJ2-5, with 16 nucleotides matching TRBD2. The CDR3 covers 16 residues. Germline loops: CDR1 SNHLY, CDR2 FYNNEI. The ends lost 3 bases at V and 5 bases at J; junction bases unmatched: 3.

A note on this clonotype: Since a much larger clone is just one base distant, this may be a read error. The CDR3 reads CSVSPDRAYGYTF. CDR3 nucleotides: TGCAGCGTGTCCCCGGACAGGGCATACGGCTACACCTTC. The chain uses TRBV29-1 and TRBJ1-2; 8 nucleotides line up with TRBD1. V lost 6 bases and J lost 8; bases outside the gene matches: 11. CDR3 length: 13 amino acids. The V gene's germline CDR1 is SQVTM and CDR2 ANQGSEA.

This clonotype was counted ten times or more. The V call is TRBV10-3, the J call TRBJ2-5; 7 bases line up with TRBD2. Germline CDR1 is ENHRY and CDR2 is SYGVKD. CDR3 length equals 14 residues. V dropped 2 bases and J dropped 2; count of bases not matched to a gene: 2. The CDR3 region has the DNA TGTGCCATCAGTGAGAACGGGGGGCAAGAGACCCAGTACTTC. Protein: CAISENGGQETQYF.

This clonotype was picked up many times. The chain couples TRBV10-3 to TRBJ1-5, with D tentatively TRBD1 (5 bases). The CDR3 runs to 18 residues. Per the germline V gene, CDR1 is ENHRY and CDR2 is SYGVKD. V was shortened by 3 bases and J by 0 bases, with 18 bases between the two germline ends. This CDR3 reads CAISDPQGQAYSNQPQHF. The CDR3 DNA sequence: TGTGCCATCAGTGACCCCCAGGGCCAGGCTTATAGCAATCAGCCCCAGCATTTT.

This clonotype was counted many times. J is TRBJ1-2 and V is TRBV2, with D perhaps TRBD1 (5 bases). The germline CDR1 and CDR2 sequences are SNHLY and FYNNEI. CDR3 length: 13 amino acids. The V end was cut by 3 bases, the J end by 4 bases, with 9 bases between. This chain's CDR3 is CASSETEGYGYTF. For the CDR3, the DNA is TGTGCCAGCAGTGAGACAGAGGGCTATGGCTACACCTTC.